This TCR beta chain was observed in a study of blood T cells in healthy people across ages. Study observations and caveats: Comparison with aged donors showed that long-lived donors had more naive CD4+ cells and higher diversity.

A word on this clonotype: Its antigen remains unidentified. The germline gene is not matched at one end of the junction; a read error may be the cause.

The study recruited healthy Caucasian donors from Russia who were aged about 6 to 95. A sample-barcoded 5' primer and a J-beta primer mix were used in a second PCR of roughly 7 to 11 cycles. The study obtained at least 3 million CDR3-containing paired-end reads from every sample. TCRdb fed the 5' RACE reads into MiXCR, producing one record per CDR3 protein. The data show 650,000 to 1,000,000 distinct CDR3 sequences, roughly 34% seen once. The source is a man between 18 and 35 years old in good health. Sequenced sample: blood.

The CDR3 protein is CTSSLGTGTQYF. CDR3 bases: TGCACCAGCAGCCTAGGCACTGGTACGCAGTATTTT. This chain uses TRBV4-3 with TRBJ2-3; D is unresolved. This CDR3 region has 12 residues. CDR1 is LGHNA, CDR2 YSLEER, per germline.